The 29 T cell receptor beta chains below were found in one sample sequenced in a study of T cells in Graves' hyperthyroidism and ophthalmopathy. RNA transcripts gave rise to amplified TCR beta CDR3 regions. First-round RT-PCR of the TCR CDR3 relied on the HTBI primer set. TCRdb re-derived calls from the multiplex PCR reads in MiXCR, one entry per CDR3 protein. The repertoire consists of just under 750,000 distinct CDR3 sequences, with approximately 40% occurring once and the leading ten covering about a third. Sequencing input: blood. All receptors derive from a woman aged 35 to 49 with Graves' hyperthyroidism.

This clonotype came up once. The genes are TRBV5-4 and TRBJ1-5; TRBD1 agrees at 7 bases. CDR1 and CDR2 (germline): SGHNT, YYREEE (reference sequence). The V gene end was trimmed by 1 base and the J gene end by 2 bases; junction bases not matched to a gene: 3. The CDR3 covers 15 residues. Here the CDR3 reads CASSLKGAGNQPQHF. The CDR3 region has the DNA TGTGCCAGCAGCTTGAAGGGGGCAGGCAATCAGCCCCAGCATTTT.

This clonotype was counted at least ten times. This chain joins TRBV5-6 and TRBJ1-6, with D unresolved. Germline CDR1 is SGHDT and CDR2 is YYEEEE. V lost 7 bases and J lost 4, with 6 bases in between. The CDR3 loop spans 12 amino acids. CDR3 in amino acids: CASGGYNSPLHF. The CDR3 coding sequence is TGTGCCAGCGGCGGATATAATTCACCCCTCCACTTT.

The rearrangement joins TRBV12-3 or TRBV12-4 to TRBJ1-2; D ambiguous. This CDR3 region has 15 residues. V was trimmed by 7 bases and J by 5 bases, leaving 20 bases between them. In DNA, the CDR3 is TGTGCCAGCACCCGGACGGGCAATCTTCTTTATGGCTACACCTTC. It codes for CASTRTGNLLYGYTF.

This clonotype has a count of ten or more. DNA of the CDR3: TGTGCCAGCAGCTTAGTTAGACTCCCCGAGACCTACGAGCAGTACTTC. Its protein is CASSLVRLPETYEQYF. The chain joins TRBV7-8 to TRBJ2-7; D is ambiguous. Germline CDR1 reads SGHVS; CDR2 reads FQNEAQ. Between the trimmed V and J ends, which lost 1 base and 2 bases, there was a span of 15 bases. The CDR3 runs 16 residues.

This clonotype was counted once. Here the CDR3 omits its conserved ending phenylalanine or tryptophan, so a read error is the likely source. The chain carries TRBV6-6 and TRBJ1-1; D is unresolved. This CDR3 region has 15 residues. Looked up from germline, CDR1 is MNHNY and CDR2 is SVGAGI (reference sequence). Trimming cost V 5 bases and J 0 bases, with 13 bases left between them. CDR3 nucleotides: TGTGCCAGCAGTGAACTTGGTAATGTGAACACTGAAGCTTTCCTT. Its protein is CASSELGNVNTEAFL.

In regard to this clonotype: This could be a read error, since a much larger clone is one nucleotide away. The chain has TRBV19 and TRBJ1-5; a weak D match, TRBD1 (5 bases). The CDR3 spans 14 residues. Germline lookup yields CDR1 LNHDA and CDR2 SQIVND (reference sequence). The ends were cut back, 8 bases at V and 5 bases at J, with 16 bases in the middle. The CDR3, as DNA: TGTGCCAGTGGGATATCCGGGACGGATCAGCCCCAGCATTTT. Translation gives CASGISGTDQPQHF.

This clonotype was found many times. This chain joins TRBV7-3 and TRBJ1-1, with D uncertain. Germline CDR1 and CDR2: SGHTA and FQGTGA. The V and J ends lost 5 bases and 2 bases respectively, with 6 bases between them. CDR3 length: 12 residues. In nucleotides, the CDR3 is TGTGCCAGCAGCACTACCAACACTGAAGCTTTCTTT. Its protein is CASSTTNTEAFF.

The table lists this clonotype with many counts. The chain has TRBV2 and TRBJ1-1; D unresolved. Germline CDR1 reads SNHLY; CDR2 reads FYNNEI. CDR3 size: 11 residues. The V gene lost 9 bases and the J gene lost 0 bases, with 5 bases spanning the gap. CDR3 DNA: TGTGCCAGTCTTATGAACACTGAAGCTTTCTTT. It translates to CASLMNTEAFF. The full variable domain, rest sourced from reference TRBV2 and TRBJ1-1, is EPEVTQTPSHQVTQMGQEVILRCVPISNHLYFYWYRQILGQKVEFLVSFYNNEISEKSEIFDDQFSVERPDGSNFTLKIRSTKLEDSAMYFCASLMNTEAFFGQGTRLTVV.

This clonotype was seen a few times. J is TRBJ2-7 and V is TRBV28; D is perhaps TRBD1 (6 bases). CDR3 size: 15 residues. V dropped 2 bases and J dropped 3 bases, with 14 bases sitting between them. In germline, CDR1 is MDHEN, CDR2 SYDVKM. The CDR3 spells CASSLHRTAGYEQYF. Here the CDR3 DNA reads TGTGCCAGCAGTTTACATCGGACAGCCGGCTACGAGCAGTACTTC.

The chain links TRBV20-1 to TRBJ1-2; D is possibly TRBD1 (5 bases). This CDR3 comprises 12 residues. From germline, CDR1 is DFQATT and CDR2 SNEGSKA (reference sequence). V was trimmed by 8 bases and J by 5 bases, leaving 15 bases between them. DNA of the CDR3: TGCAGTTACTCGACCAGGGAATATGGCTACACCTTC. Residues: CSYSTREYGYTF.

J is TRBJ1-4 and V is TRBV7-2; D uncertain. Germline V CDR1 and CDR2: SGHTA, FQGNSA. Between the trimmed V and J ends, which lost 2 bases and 8 bases, there was a span of 9 bases. The CDR3 is 13 amino acids. As DNA, the CDR3 is TGTGCCAGCAGCTTATTCAAGTGGGAAAAACTGTTTTTT. It specifies CASSLFKWEKLFF.

The V call is TRBV20-1, the J call TRBJ1-2; TRBD1 might be the D (5 bases). The CDR3 has 12 residues. CDR1 is DFQATT and CDR2 is SNEGSKA in the germline V gene (reference sequence). V lost 4 bases and J lost 4, with 10 bases in between. CDR3 nucleotide sequence: TGCAGTGCTATGGGACGGGCCTATGGCTACACCTTC. Its translation: CSAMGRAYGYTF.

This clonotype was found many times. J is TRBJ2-5 and V is TRBV10-3; 11 positions agree with TRBD1. CDR1 is ENHRY and CDR2 is SYGVKD in the germline V gene. Trimming cost V 2 bases and J 5 bases; bases outside gene matches: 4. This CDR3 has 15 amino acids. The CDR3 region is CAISEGQGARETQYF. The CDR3 bases are TGTGCCATCAGTGAGGGACAGGGGGCCCGGGAGACCCAGTACTTC.

This clonotype was observed many times. V gene TRBV15 combines with J gene TRBJ1-4, with 9 bases identical to TRBD1. CDR1 and CDR2 from the germline V gene are LNHNV and YYDKDF (reference sequence). J was trimmed by 8 bases and V by 7 bases; bases with no gene match: 8. The CDR3 is 14 residues long. This CDR3 is CATKPGQGGEKLFF. The CDR3 DNA follows: TGTGCCACCAAACCGGGACAGGGAGGCGAAAAACTGTTTTTT.

This clonotype has at least ten counts. Sequence at one end of the junction differs from germline and may be a read error. This chain joins TRBV10-2 and TRBJ1-3, with 9 bases lining up with TRBD1. Germline lookup yields CDR1 WSHSY and CDR2 SAAADI. The CDR3 contains 14 residues. The CDR3, as DNA: TGTGCCAGCACCTCGACAGGGGGAGGAAACACCATATATTTT. Protein product: CASTSTGGGNTIYF.

This clonotype has just a few counts. V gene TRBV7-2 combines with J gene TRBJ2-7; 8 bases are a match to TRBD2. With 5 bases clipped from V and 3 bases from J, the junction kept 9 bases outside the gene matches. The CDR3 totals 15 residues. CDR1 SGHTA and CDR2 FQGNSA come from the germline V gene. DNA of the CDR3: TGTGCCAGCAGCCGTGGAGCGGGAGTGGTCTACGAGCAGTACTTC. Its protein product is CASSRGAGVVYEQYF.

This chain uses TRBV10-3 with TRBJ2-3; 11 bases align to TRBD2. The J segment lost 5 bases and the V segment lost 5 bases, leaving 9 bases of the junction unmatched. Germline V gene lookup returns CDR1 ENHRY and CDR2 SYGVKD. The length of the CDR3 is 16 residues. The CDR3, as DNA: TGTGCCATCAGTAATAGCGGGGGGGCCAGGAGAGATACGCAGTATTTT. Translating it yields CAISNSGGARRDTQYF.

This clonotype was detected many times. The V and J genes are TRBV5-8 and TRBJ1-5; TRBD1 agrees at 10 bases. Trimming at V came to 4 bases and at J to 6 bases, leaving 7 bases not matched to a gene. Germline V gene data show CDR1 as SGHTS and CDR2 as YDEGEE. This CDR3 comprises 15 residues. CDR3 in DNA: TGTGCCAGCAGCGGGGGACAGGGGAAGGCTCAGCCCCAGCATTTT. Amino acid sequence: CASSGGQGKAQPQHF.

This clonotype was seen ten or more times. V is TRBV13 and J is TRBJ1-4, with TRBD1 as a possible D gene (5 bases). This CDR3 spans 14 amino acids. Trimming took off 6 bases at V and 5 bases at J, with 13 bases between the two ends. Germline V CDR1 and CDR2: PRHDT, FYEKMQ (reference sequence). As DNA, the CDR3 is TGTGCCAGCAGGGCCGGGACGGTCAATGAAAAACTGTTTTTT. Its translation: CASRAGTVNEKLFF.

The chain couples TRBV29-1 to TRBJ1-1, with D maybe TRBD1 (5 bases). This CDR3 is built from 12 residues. Germline V lookup: CDR1 SQVTM, CDR2 ANQGSEA. Trimming pared 7 bases from V and 14 bases from J, leaving 23 bases between. The CDR3 DNA reads TGCAGCGGTGGGAGGGGAGGGACTGGAGCCTTCTTT. Amino acids: CSGGRGGTGAFF.

V is TRBV3-1 and J is TRBJ1-2; D call uncertain. The V and J ends lost 1 base and 4 bases respectively, with 10 bases between them. Germline lookup yields CDR1 LGHDT and CDR2 YNNKEL (reference sequence). This CDR3 has 14 amino acids. The CDR3 here is CASSQVGMSYGYTF. In nucleotides, the CDR3 is TGTGCCAGCAGCCAAGTTGGGATGAGCTATGGCTACACCTTC.

There are many counts of this clonotype. The chain carries TRBV29-1 and TRBJ2-7, with a possible D match to TRBD1 (5 bases). V was shortened by 3 bases and J by 2 bases, with 11 bases between the two germline ends. Germline V CDR1 and CDR2: SQVTM, ANQGSEA. CDR3 length equals 13 residues. The CDR3 reads CSVEETDAYEQYF. The CDR3 coding sequence is TGCAGCGTTGAGGAGACAGACGCCTACGAGCAGTACTTC.

This clonotype was observed at least ten times. The CDR3 DNA follows: TGCGCCAGCAGCCAAGGACAGGGAATGGAGACCCAGTACTTC. It specifies CASSQGQGMETQYF. This chain uses TRBV4-3 with TRBJ2-5; 7 positions agree with TRBD1. CDR3 size: 14 residues. Germline assignment: CDR1 LGHNA and CDR2 YSLEER. With V trimmed by 1 base and J by 5 bases, 4 bases remained unmatched.

Worth noting for this clonotype: A much larger clone lies a single base off, so this may be a read error. This chain connects TRBV11-2 to TRBJ1-1, with D possibly matching TRBD1 (6 bases). Germline CDR1 SGHAT, CDR2 FQNNGV. The CDR3 sequence is 13 residues long. V was shortened by 7 bases and J by 1 base, with 10 bases between the two germline ends. The CDR3 DNA is TGTGCCAGCATTAGACAGGAGAACACTGAAGCTTTCTTT. Protein: CASIRQENTEAFF.

In its sample, this clonotype was seen many times. This sequence joins TRBV9 and TRBJ1-6; a weak D match, TRBD1 (5 bases). CDR1 SGDLS and CDR2 YYNGEE come from the germline V gene. The CDR3 sequence is 13 residues long. The V end was cut by 2 bases, the J end by 8 bases, with 8 bases between. The CDR3 DNA reads as TGTGCCAGCAGCGTCCAGGGAGATTCACCCCTCCACTTT. Its translation: CASSVQGDSPLHF.

The chain employs TRBV9 and TRBJ2-2; D is perhaps TRBD2 (5 bases). The CDR3 extends over 15 amino acids. Looked up from germline, CDR1 is SGDLS and CDR2 is YYNGEE. The V and J ends lost 5 bases and 0 bases respectively, with 11 bases between them. CDR3 region: CASRAGITNTGELFF. The CDR3 DNA reads TGTGCCAGCAGGGCCGGGATTACGAACACCGGGGAGCTGTTTTTT.

The sample holds many counts of this clonotype. The CDR3 here is CASSEMGQGALFGYTF. CDR3 in DNA: TGCGCCAGCAGTGAGATGGGACAGGGGGCTTTATTTGGCTACACCTTC. V gene TRBV10-2 combines with J gene TRBJ1-2, with 12 positions matching TRBD1. The germline gives CDR1 WSHSY, CDR2 SAAADI. There are 16 residues in the CDR3. V was clipped by 2 bases and J by 7 bases; unmatched bases: 8.

This clonotype was seen repeatedly, ten times or more. The V and J genes are TRBV10-3 and TRBJ1-1, with D unresolved. The V gene lost 0 bases and the J gene lost 3 bases, with 8 bases spanning the gap. The length of the CDR3 is 14 residues. CDR1 and CDR2 (germline): ENHRY, SYGVKD. DNA of the CDR3: TGTGCCATCAGTGAGTCGGCAGGCGACACTGAAGCTTTCTTT. Translated: CAISESAGDTEAFF.

The chain joins TRBV10-1 to TRBJ2-2, with 8 bases aligning to TRBD2. J gave up 3 bases and V 5 bases, and 5 bases lay outside the gene matches. Germline V gives CDR1 WNHNN, CDR2 SYGVQD (reference sequence). The CDR3 extends over 15 amino acids. For the CDR3, the DNA is TGCGCCAGCAGTCCGGGGGGGCCTCACACCGGGGAGCTGTTTTTT. Amino acid sequence: CASSPGGPHTGELFF.